This T cell receptor beta chain originates from a study of vaccination effects on CD4 cells after COVID-19. Before sequencing, viral peptide pools were used by the ViraFEST assay to expand antigen-specific CD4+ T cells. Following culture for approximately ten days, CD4+ T cells were isolated. None of the vaccinated had previously contracted SARS-CoV-2, and their nucleocapsid antibodies tested negative. Notes on this clone: The antigen is not known.

The V end lost 3 bases, the J end lost 1 base, and 3 bases lay between the germline ends. The CDR3 has 12 amino acids. Generated by immunoSEQ multiplex PCR, the TCRdb table keeps only in-frame clones and is missing some. The repertoire has roughly 41,000 clones, roughly 76% of them found once; the top ten carry approximately 27%. The rearrangement uses TRBV12-3 or TRBV12-4 and TRBJ1-2; D remains ambiguous. Material: CD4+ T cells from PBMCs cultured with HCoV-OC43 spike peptides, obtained before COVID-19 vaccination. Stated subset: HCoV-OC43 spike overlapping peptide pool stimulation. This clonotype originated in a human donor who received a COVID-19 vaccine. CDR3 in DNA: TGTGCCAGCAGTTTGGGTAACTATGGCTACACCTTC. Its protein is CASSLGNYGYTF.